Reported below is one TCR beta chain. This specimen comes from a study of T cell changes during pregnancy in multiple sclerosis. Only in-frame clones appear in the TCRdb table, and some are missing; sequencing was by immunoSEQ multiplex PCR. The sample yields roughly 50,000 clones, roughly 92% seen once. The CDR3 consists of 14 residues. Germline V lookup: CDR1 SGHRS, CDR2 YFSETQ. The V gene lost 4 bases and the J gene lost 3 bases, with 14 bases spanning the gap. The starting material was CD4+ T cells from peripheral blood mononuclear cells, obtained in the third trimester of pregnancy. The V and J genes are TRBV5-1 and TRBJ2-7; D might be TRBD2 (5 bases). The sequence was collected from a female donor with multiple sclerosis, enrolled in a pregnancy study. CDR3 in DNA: TGCGCCAGCAGCCGTAGCCCTCGGGACTACGAGCAGTACTTC. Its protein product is CASSRSPRDYEQYF.